This TCR beta chain was captured by sequencing in a study of blood T cell repertoires in COVID-19. In the study overall: PBMCs, B-cell-depleted T cells, or T cells were the source of the cDNA or gDNA that made up the material.

Original processing methods: How many nucleated cells were present was estimated from reference gene primer amplification. Clones were read by immunoSEQ multiplex PCR, and TCRdb kept only the in-frame ones, dropping some. The V and J calls and the clone size are those of that table, but D and trimming were determined from the DNA. The data contain some 190,000 clones, 76% of them singletons. The ends lost 5 bases at V and 5 bases at J; junction bases unmatched: 9. Germline CDR1 reads MDHEN; CDR2 reads SYDVKM. The CDR3 contains 16 residues. The sample comprised PBMCs or T cells enriched from blood (not recorded which). The TCR sequence derives from a woman between 45 and 65 years old with acute COVID-19. The chain links TRBV28 to TRBJ2-3; 11 nucleotides match TRBD2. The CDR3 DNA sequence: TGTGCCAGCAGTACCACTAGCGGGGGTTGGATAGATACGCAGTATTTT. Protein sequence: CASSTTSGGWIDTQYF.